The 24 T cell receptor beta chains given below trace back to one sample, sequenced in a study of cytomegalovirus exposure and HLA in healthy donors. Primers for the PCR totalled 60 Vbeta and 13 Jbeta. Clones were sequenced by immunoSEQ multiplex PCR, and TCRdb holds only the in-frame ones, with some missing. The sample contains fewer than 90,000 clones, about 80% of which appear only once. Sequencing used PBMCs. Receptors originate from a man under 40 in good health and CMV-seropositive.

This chain connects TRBV11-1 to TRBJ1-6; weak D call: TRBD1 (5 bases). The CDR3 has 13 residues. CDR1 and CDR2 from the germline V gene are SGHAT and FQDESV (reference sequence). The V end was cut by 1 base, the J end by 8 bases, with 6 bases between. The CDR3 DNA reads TGTGCCAGCAGCTTAGTAGGGGATTCACCCCTCCACTTT. Translated, it gives CASSLVGDSPLHF.

The V gene is TRBV27, the J gene TRBJ2-1, with TRBD1 matching 7 bases. V lost 7 bases and J lost 0; bases outside the gene matches: 9. Germline assignment: CDR1 MNHEY and CDR2 SMNVEV (reference sequence). The CDR3 consists of 16 residues. The CDR3 nucleotides are TGTGCCAGCAATAAAATTCCAGGGGGCTCCTACAATGAGCAGTTCTTC. Protein product: CASNKIPGGSYNEQFF.

The chain links TRBV5-1 to TRBJ1-1; D might be TRBD1 (6 bases). Trimming shortened V by 7 bases and J by 3 bases, and 16 bases separated the two germline ends. The CDR3 sequence is 14 residues long. In germline, CDR1 is SGHRS, CDR2 YFSETQ. CDR3 sequence reads: CASQRGFGDTEAFF. DNA of the CDR3: TGCGCCAGCCAAAGGGGGTTCGGGGACACTGAAGCTTTCTTT.

The chain links TRBV15 to TRBJ2-1; 11 bases map to TRBD2. Germline V gene data show CDR1 as LNHNV and CDR2 as YYDKDF (reference sequence). The CDR3 loop spans 15 amino acids. V shed 5 bases, J shed 8 bases, and the junction held 8 bases outside the gene matches. The CDR3 here is CATSLSGGGWHEQFF. The CDR3 region has the DNA TGTGCCACCAGCCTTAGCGGGGGGGGATGGCATGAGCAGTTCTTC. The whole variable domain, filled in from reference TRBV15 and TRBJ2-1, reads DAMVIQNPRYQVTQFGKPVTLSCSQTLNHNVMYWYQQKSSQAPKLLFHYYDKDFNNEADTPDNFQSRRPNTSFCFLDIRSPGLGDTAMYLCATSLSGGGWHEQFFGPGTRLTVL.

This chain joins TRBV6-1 and TRBJ2-1, with D perhaps TRBD1 (5 bases). The V gene lost 2 bases and the J gene lost 0 bases, with 14 bases spanning the gap. The V gene's germline CDR1 is MNHNS and CDR2 SASEGT. This CDR3 is 17 amino acids long. The CDR3, as DNA: TGTGCCAGCAGTGAATGGAAGGGGTACGGCTCCTACAATGAGCAGTTCTTC. Amino acids: CASSEWKGYGSYNEQFF.

The rearrangement uses TRBV29-1 and TRBJ1-2; the D gene is possibly TRBD1 (5 bases). Germline CDR1 reads SQVTM; CDR2 reads ANQGSEA. Deletions cut 0 bases from V and 5 bases from J, with 22 bases between. The CDR3 is 17 amino acids. In nucleotides, the CDR3 is TGCAGCGTTGAAGACAATATCGGACAAGGTTTTTCGTATGGCTACACCTTC. Translating gives CSVEDNIGQGFSYGYTF.

The CDR3 sequence: CASSLRTDTQYF. The CDR3 region has the DNA TGTGCCAGCAGCCTACGCACAGATACGCAGTATTTT. V is TRBV7-3 and J is TRBJ2-3; D gene unclear. There are 12 residues in the CDR3. From germline, CDR1 is SGHTA and CDR2 FQGTGA. Between the trimmed V and J ends, which lost 5 bases and 1 base, there was a span of 4 bases. The variable domain in full, completed from reference TRBV7-3 and TRBJ2-3, reads GAGVSQTPSNKVTEKGKYVELRCDPISGHTALYWYRQSLGQGPEFLIYFQGTGAADDSGLPNDRFFAVRPEGSVSTLKIQRTERGDSAVYLCASSLRTDTQYFGPGTRLTVL.

This clone was seen only a few times. The chain employs TRBV6-1 and TRBJ1-2; 7 bases are shared with TRBD1. With V trimmed by 5 bases and J by 3 bases, 9 bases remained unmatched. The length of the CDR3 is 15 residues. Per the germline V gene, CDR1 is MNHNS and CDR2 is SASEGT. The CDR3 DNA sequence: TGTGCCAGCAGTAAAACCAGGACAGGAGACTATGGCTACACCTTC. Translating gives CASSKTRTGDYGYTF.

V usage is TRBV13 and J usage is TRBJ2-7; 10 bases map to TRBD1. The CDR3 length is 15 residues. Trimming cost V 6 bases and J 4 bases; bases outside gene matches: 9. CDR1 is PRHDT and CDR2 is FYEKMQ in the germline V gene (reference sequence). The CDR3 loop reads CASSVETGGAYEQYF. The CDR3 region has the DNA TGTGCCAGCAGTGTCGAGACAGGGGGCGCGTACGAGCAGTACTTC.

The chain joins TRBV19 to TRBJ1-3; the match to TRBD1 covers 8 bases. Germline V lookup: CDR1 LNHDA, CDR2 SQIVND (reference sequence). The CDR3 is made up of 15 amino acids. The J segment lost 0 bases and the V segment lost 3 bases, leaving 1 base of the junction unmatched. The CDR3, as DNA: TGTGCCAGTAGTATGGACAGGGTCTCTGGAAACACCATATATTTT. Protein product: CASSMDRVSGNTIYF.

As concerns this clone: Germline is not matched at one junction end, which may reflect a read error. The V gene is TRBV7-7, the J gene TRBJ2-5; TRBD2 agrees at 14 bases. The CDR3 contains 17 residues. Germline CDR1 SSHAT, CDR2 FNYEAQ (reference sequence). CDR3 region: CASSPLRTSGGTETQYF. For the CDR3, the DNA is TGTGCTAGCAGCCCCCTTCGGACTAGCGGGGGGACGGAGACCCAGTACTTC.

This chain links TRBV19 with TRBJ1-3; TRBD1 aligns across 11 bases. Germline trimming cut 7 bases from V and 0 bases from J; bases unmatched to any gene: 11. Germline V lookup: CDR1 LNHDA, CDR2 SQIVND (reference sequence). The CDR3 spans 18 residues. CDR3 bases: TGTGCCAGTATTTCCCGAGGGGGACAGGGGGGCTCTGGAAACACCATATATTTT. Translating it yields CASISRGGQGGSGNTIYF.

This rearrangement joins TRBV6-5 to TRBJ2-2; TRBD1 aligns across 7 bases. From germline, CDR1 is MNHEY and CDR2 SVGAGI. This CDR3 comprises 15 residues. V lost 4 bases and J lost 6; bases outside the gene matches: 8. In nucleotides, the CDR3 is TGTGCCAGCAGTTCCCAGACAGGGATGGCCGGGGAGCTGTTTTTT. Its protein product is CASSSQTGMAGELFF.

The chain links TRBV5-1 to TRBJ2-7; unclear D gene. With 0 bases removed from V and 3 bases from J, the gap between germline ends came to 16 bases. The CDR3 extends over 16 amino acids. Germline CDR1 reads SGHRS; CDR2 reads YFSETQ. In DNA form, the CDR3 reads TGCGCCAGCAGCTTGGAAACAATACGTGACAACTACGAGCAGTACTTC. It specifies CASSLETIRDNYEQYF.

Here the CDR3 reads CASSLSALTGPDEQFF. The CDR3 nucleotides are TGTGCCAGCAGCTTATCAGCCTTAACAGGGCCCGATGAGCAGTTCTTC. The chain has TRBV7-9 and TRBJ2-1; maybe TRBD1 (6 bases). The CDR3 loop spans 16 amino acids. V lost 2 bases, J lost 8 bases, and 19 bases lay in between. Germline lookup yields CDR1 SEHNR and CDR2 FQNEAQ (reference sequence).

J is TRBJ2-1 and V is TRBV7-8, with no clear D. V was shortened by 5 bases and J by 6 bases, with 11 bases between the two germline ends. The CDR3 totals 13 residues. Looked up from germline, CDR1 is SGHVS and CDR2 is FQNEAQ. The DNA for the CDR3 is TGTGCCAGCAGCCCCCCCCTCGGCAATGAGCAGTTCTTC. This encodes CASSPPLGNEQFF.

The chain uses TRBV7-6 and TRBJ2-1; TRBD1 is a possible D gene (6 bases). Germline V gene data show CDR1 as SGHVS and CDR2 as FNYEAQ. Trimming cost V 5 bases and J 5 bases, with 13 bases left between them. The CDR3 length is 14 residues. For the CDR3, the DNA is TGTGCCAGCAGCCCCAACAGGGCCGACAATGAGCAGTTCTTC. Translating it yields CASSPNRADNEQFF. Looking up the rest from reference TRBV7-6 and TRBJ2-1 gives the full variable domain: GAGVSQSPRYKVTKRGQDVALRCDPISGHVSLYWYRQALGQGPEFLTYFNYEAQQDKSGLPNDRFSAERPEGSISTLTIQRTEQRDSAMYRCASSPNRADNEQFFGPGTRLTVL.

This chain connects TRBV4-1 to TRBJ2-5, with 10 bases lining up with TRBD2. The germline CDR1 and CDR2 sequences are MGHRA and YSYEKL. The V gene end was trimmed by 6 bases and the J gene end by 5 bases; junction bases not matched to a gene: 15. The CDR3 consists of 17 residues. CDR3 in DNA: TGCGCCAGCAGTCTCTCCAGGCTAGCGGGGGCCGGGGAGACCCAGTACTTC. Encoded protein: CASSLSRLAGAGETQYF.

In this sample, this clone turned up a few times. The CDR3 here is CASRRDSIPNSPLHF. Written as DNA, the CDR3 is TGTGCCAGCAGACGCGACAGCATCCCCAATTCACCCCTCCACTTT. The chain joins TRBV6-5 to TRBJ1-6; maybe TRBD1 (5 bases). Germline loops: CDR1 MNHEY, CDR2 SVGAGI. This CDR3 has 15 amino acids. V lost 6 bases and J lost 7, with 16 bases in between.

The chain has TRBV4-3 and TRBJ2-7; tentative D call: TRBD2 (5 bases). CDR1 is LGHNA, CDR2 YSLEER, per germline. The length of the CDR3 is 15 residues. Trimming pared 4 bases from V and 6 bases from J, leaving 19 bases between. Here the CDR3 reads CASSPEMRVAGEQYF. In nucleotides, the CDR3 is TGCGCCAGCAGCCCCGAGATGAGGGTGGCAGGCGAGCAGTACTTC.

A word on this clone: Germline is not matched at one junction end, which may reflect a read error. The chain carries TRBV7-9 and TRBJ2-7; 8 bases fit TRBD1. Germline assignment: CDR1 SEHNR and CDR2 FQNEAQ (reference sequence). The CDR3 extends over 13 amino acids. The CDR3 region is CSSSLSGGPEQYF. Here the CDR3 DNA reads TGTTCCAGCAGCTTATCAGGGGGCCCCGAGCAGTACTTC. The whole variable domain, remainder taken from reference TRBV7-9 and TRBJ2-7, is DTGVSQNPRHKITKRGQNVTFRCDPISEHNRLYWYRQTLGQGPEFLTYFQNEAQLEKSRLLSDRFSAERPKGSFSTLEIQRTEQGDSAMYLCSSSLSGGPEQYFGPGTRLTVT.

V is TRBV10-3 and J is TRBJ1-5, with 8 bases aligning to TRBD1. V dropped 10 bases and J dropped 5; count of bases not matched to a gene: 7. Germline-derived CDR1 and CDR2 are ENHRY and SYGVKD. The CDR3 length is 13 residues. CDR3 in DNA: TGTGCCACCACGGACAGGGAAGATCAGCCCCAGCATTTT. As protein: CATTDREDQPQHF.

The rearrangement uses TRBV6-1 and TRBJ2-2; a weak D match, TRBD2 (6 bases). V was shortened by 1 base and J by 6 bases, with 12 bases between the two germline ends. Per germline, CDR1 MNHNS and CDR2 SASEGT. The length of the CDR3 is 15 residues. This CDR3 reads CASSEGPGRSGELFF. CDR3 bases: TGTGCCAGCAGTGAAGGGCCAGGGAGGTCCGGGGAGCTGTTTTTT.

The genes are TRBV7-3 and TRBJ2-1, with 8 bases aligning to TRBD2. The CDR3 runs to 16 residues. V lost 1 base, J lost 0 bases, and 2 bases stayed unmatched. The germline V gene encodes CDR1 SGHTA and CDR2 FQGTGA. As DNA, the CDR3 is TGTGCCAGCAGCTTAAGCGGGGGGAGCTCCTACAATGAGCAGTTCTTC. Protein: CASSLSGGSSYNEQFF.